The 29 T cell receptor beta chains below were found in one sample sequenced in a study of T-cell reconstitution after alpha-beta-depleted transplantation in children. Preparation of the TCRbeta library involved a method that used unique molecular identifiers. TCRdb fed the PCR reads into MiXCR, producing one record per CDR3 protein. Among 500,000 or so distinct CDR3 sequences listed, approximately 32% were seen once. The material sequenced was PBMCs from the stem cell graft donor, taken from the stem cell graft. These receptors originate from a human donor who donated a stem cell graft to a child with aplastic anemia.

J is TRBJ2-1 and V is TRBV6-1; TRBD1 matches at 9 bases. The CDR3 loop spans 15 amino acids. J was trimmed by 3 bases and V by 6 bases; bases with no gene match: 6. Germline CDR1 and CDR2: MNHNS and SASEGT. The DNA for the CDR3 is TGTGCCAGCAGGGTGGGACAGGGTGGCTACAATGAGCAGTTCTTC. Protein sequence: CASRVGQGGYNEQFF.

The chain employs TRBV7-9 and TRBJ1-1; D remains ambiguous. V lost 5 bases, J lost 5 bases, and 21 bases lay in between. The CDR3 length is 16 residues. CDR1 SEHNR and CDR2 FQNEAQ come from the germline V gene (reference sequence). CDR3 region: CASSPRTAPIETEAFF. In DNA form, the CDR3 reads TGTGCCAGCAGCCCCCGGACGGCCCCTATCGAGACTGAAGCTTTCTTT.

This clonotype was seen more than once but under ten times. This chain connects TRBV7-9 to TRBJ2-3; 7 nucleotides match TRBD2. Losses at the gene ends were 3 bases for V and 4 bases for J; bases not matched to a gene: 10. The CDR3 is 16 residues long. CDR1 and CDR2 (germline): SEHNR, FQNEAQ (reference sequence). Here the CDR3 reads CASSLAGAGASDTQYF. The CDR3 DNA is TGTGCCAGCAGCTTGGCCGGTGCGGGAGCGTCAGATACGCAGTATTTT.

The sample holds a few counts of this clonotype. The genes are TRBV30 and TRBJ2-3, with D unclear. The CDR3 is made up of 14 amino acids. V dropped 0 bases and J dropped 3 bases, with 10 bases sitting between them. Germline CDR1 reads GTSNPN; CDR2 reads SVGIG (reference sequence). The CDR3 sequence is CAWSVSLGTDTQYF. Written as DNA, the CDR3 is TGTGCCTGGAGTGTCTCACTGGGGACAGATACGCAGTATTTT.

The gene calls are TRBV27 and TRBJ2-1, with TRBD2 matching over 13 bases. Germline CDR1 MNHEY, CDR2 SMNVEV (reference sequence). The trim removed 7 bases at V and 6 bases at J, leaving 6 bases unmatched. The CDR3 spans 15 residues. CDR3 amino acids: CASKAGTSGINEQFF. The DNA of the CDR3 is TGTGCCAGCAAAGCCGGGACTAGCGGGATCAATGAGCAGTTCTTC.

The chain carries TRBV7-8 and TRBJ2-7; TRBD1 is a possible D gene (6 bases). Germline V gene lookup returns CDR1 SGHVS and CDR2 FQNEAQ. V was pared by 4 bases and J by 4 bases, with 14 bases between. The CDR3 extends over 14 amino acids. CDR3 region: CASSSTGMGYEQYF. CDR3 coding DNA: TGTGCCAGCAGCTCAACAGGGATGGGGTACGAGCAGTACTTC. The whole variable domain, remainder taken from reference TRBV7-8 and TRBJ2-7, is GAGVSQSPRYKVAKRGQDVALRCDPISGHVSLFWYQQALGQGPEFLTYFQNEAQLDKSGLPSDRFFAERPEGSVSTLKIQRTQQEDSAVYLCASSSTGMGYEQYFGPGTRLTVT.

Only a few counts were recorded for this clonotype. The V call is TRBV27, the J call TRBJ2-3; D may correspond to TRBD1 or TRBD2 (5 bases each). The CDR3 is 16 amino acids. CDR1 is MNHEY and CDR2 is SMNVEV in the germline V gene (reference sequence). Trimming left V 6 bases short and J 4 bases short, with 20 bases between. In nucleotides, the CDR3 is TGTGCCAGCAGCCTTTGGGGCAGAGGGATTTCAGATACGCAGTATTTT. This sequence encodes CASSLWGRGISDTQYF.

The chain carries TRBV7-2 and TRBJ1-6; D gene ambiguous. From germline, CDR1 is SGHTA and CDR2 FQGNSA. The V and J ends lost 1 base and 9 bases respectively, with 16 bases between them. The CDR3 length is 16 residues. The CDR3 loop reads CASSLGAGRVFSPLHF. CDR3 DNA sequence: TGTGCCAGCAGCTTAGGGGCAGGCCGTGTATTTTCACCCCTCCACTTT.

The gene calls are TRBV5-5 and TRBJ1-5; 7 bases are a match to TRBD1. V was pared by 4 bases and J by 10 bases, with 8 bases of the junction left unmatched. Germline CDR1 SGHKS, CDR2 YYEKEE (reference sequence). The CDR3 extends over 13 amino acids. The CDR3 bases are TGTGCCAGCAGCCTGGGACAGTCAGGCCCCCAGCATTTT. Its protein product is CASSLGQSGPQHF.

This chain connects TRBV18 to TRBJ2-1; D gene ambiguous. The V end lost 6 bases, the J end lost 0 bases, and 9 bases lay between the germline ends. The CDR3 runs 14 residues. CDR1 and CDR2 (germline): KGHSH, LQKENI. The CDR3 DNA follows: TGTGCCAGCTCGCTAGACTTCTCCTACAATGAGCAGTTCTTC. Protein: CASSLDFSYNEQFF.

The chain uses TRBV6-2 or TRBV6-3 and TRBJ2-6; D gene uncertain. CDR3 length: 16 residues. The V gene's germline CDR1 is MNHEY and CDR2 SVGEGT. V lost 2 bases to trimming and J lost 1 base, with 9 bases between them. The CDR3 DNA follows: TGTGCCAGCAGTTACGATCTCGGATCTGGGGCCAACGTCCTGACTTTC. Translating it yields CASSYDLGSGANVLTF.

About this clonotype: At one boundary the junction diverges from the germline segment, which might be a read error. The genes are TRBV5-6 and TRBJ1-1; tentatively, D is TRBD1 (5 bases). CDR1 SGHDT and CDR2 YYEEEE come from the germline V gene. CDR3 size: 15 residues. In nucleotides, the CDR3 is TGTGCAAGCAGCCCCGAACCAGGGTCGTGGACTGAAGCTTTCTTT. Protein: CASSPEPGSWTEAFF.

Only a few counts were recorded for this clonotype. The chain has TRBV7-2 and TRBJ2-5, with 10 bases lining up with TRBD1. V lost 5 bases to trimming and J lost 5 bases; unmatched junction nucleotides: 5. This CDR3 is built from 14 residues. Germline CDR1 SGHTA, CDR2 FQGNSA. The CDR3 region has the DNA TGTGCCAGCAGCCGGGACAGGGGACGGGAGACCCAGTACTTC. Its translation: CASSRDRGRETQYF.

The chain recombines TRBV20-1 with TRBJ1-4, with 7 positions matching TRBD1. CDR3 length: 14 residues. J gave up 5 bases and V 3 bases, and 6 bases lay outside the gene matches. Germline V gives CDR1 DFQATT, CDR2 SNEGSKA (reference sequence). The CDR3: CSASSGQPNEKLFF. In nucleotides, the CDR3 is TGCAGTGCTAGTTCGGGACAGCCAAATGAAAAACTGTTTTTT.

This clonotype has ten or more counts. The CDR3 DNA is TGTGCCAGCAGCTTAGGAGGGGGAAAAGAGACCCAGTACTTC. It is translated as CASSLGGGKETQYF. This chain joins TRBV7-3 and TRBJ2-5; the D gene could be TRBD1 or TRBD2 (6 bases each). This CDR3 is built from 14 residues. The germline V and J ends were trimmed by 2 bases and 3 bases, with 10 bases remaining between them. In germline, CDR1 is SGHTA, CDR2 FQGTGA.

This clonotype was counted only a few times. The genes are TRBV5-1 and TRBJ2-7; 8 positions agree with TRBD1. The CDR3 is made up of 14 amino acids. The germline CDR1 and CDR2 sequences are SGHRS and YFSETQ. V dropped 0 bases and J dropped 5; count of bases not matched to a gene: 4. The CDR3 is CASSLGQGNDEQYV. The CDR3 bases are TGCGCCAGCAGCTTGGGACAGGGGAACGACGAGCAGTACGTC.

This clonotype has a count of ten or more. The V call is TRBV7-2, the J call TRBJ2-6; D gene unclear. Trimming pared 0 bases from V and 10 bases from J, leaving 4 bases between. Germline CDR1 is SGHTA and CDR2 is FQGNSA. The CDR3 runs to 12 residues. CDR3 nucleotides: TGTGCCAGCAGCTTAGCGAGGAACGTCCTGACTTTC. Encoded protein: CASSLARNVLTF. The whole variable domain, filled in from reference TRBV7-2 and TRBJ2-6, reads GAGVSQSPSNKVTEKGKDVELRCDPISGHTALYWYRQSLGQGLEFLIYFQGNSAPDKSGLPSDRFSAERTGGSVSTLTIQRTQQEDSAVYLCASSLARNVLTFGAGSRLTVL.

V usage is TRBV28 and J usage is TRBJ1-5; possible D gene TRBD1, 6 bases. V was clipped by 6 bases and J by 6 bases, with 12 bases between them. CDR3 size: 13 residues. The V gene's germline CDR1 is MDHEN and CDR2 SYDVKM. The CDR3, as DNA: TGTGCCAGCAGAAAACAGGGTGGTCAGCCCCAGCATTTT. This gives the protein CASRKQGGQPQHF. The full variable domain, in which reference TRBV28 and TRBJ1-5 provide the parts outside the CDR3, is DVKVTQSSRYLVKRTGEKVFLECVQDMDHENMFWYRQDPGLGLRLIYFSYDVKMKEKGDIPEGYSVSREKKERFSLILESASTNQTSMYLCASRKQGGQPQHFGDGTRLSIL.

V is TRBV20-1 and J is TRBJ2-7; D perhaps matches TRBD2 (6 bases). CDR3 size: 15 residues. With 5 bases removed from V and 4 bases from J, the gap between germline ends came to 21 bases. Germline CDR1 and CDR2: DFQATT and SNEGSKA (reference sequence). The CDR3 spells CSAGNLAPPLYEQYV. The DNA of the CDR3 is TGCAGTGCTGGGAATCTAGCGCCACCACTGTACGAGCAGTACGTC.

CDR3 DNA sequence: TGTGCCAGCAGTGTCCAGGGGCCGGAGACCCAGTACTTC. Translated, it gives CASSVQGPETQYF. The chain has TRBV2 and TRBJ2-5; tentative D call: TRBD1 (6 bases). The CDR3 is 13 residues long. CDR1 is SNHLY and CDR2 is FYNNEI in the germline V gene. The ends were cut back, 4 bases at V and 5 bases at J, with 11 bases in the middle.

This clonotype occurred a few times. DNA of the CDR3: TGTGCCAGCAGCTTGGGCCCCATTCCCCTCTACGAGCAGTACGTC. It codes for CASSLGPIPLYEQYV. V is TRBV5-6 and J is TRBJ2-7; D unclear. Per germline, CDR1 SGHDT and CDR2 YYEEEE. The V and J ends lost 0 bases and 3 bases respectively, with 13 bases between them. The CDR3 runs to 15 residues.

A few counts support this clonotype. V and J are TRBV12-3 or TRBV12-4 and TRBJ1-2, with D perhaps matching TRBD1 (5 bases). The CDR3 has 13 residues. V shed 6 bases and J shed 4 bases, with 12 bases lying between them. CDR3 region: CASSRDSLYGYTF. The DNA of the CDR3 is TGTGCCAGCAGCCGCGACAGCCTCTATGGCTACACCTTC.

The rearrangement uses TRBV20-1 and TRBJ2-4, with a possible D match to TRBD1 (5 bases). V was trimmed by 6 bases and J by 0 bases, leaving 12 bases between them. The CDR3 has 14 residues. Per the germline V gene, CDR1 is DFQATT and CDR2 is SNEGSKA (reference sequence). CDR3 loop: CSADPGLAKNIQYF. CDR3 in DNA: TGCAGTGCCGACCCAGGGTTAGCCAAAAACATTCAGTACTTC.

The chain links TRBV7-8 to TRBJ2-7, with a weak D call TRBD2 (6 bases). The CDR3 sequence is 15 residues long. CDR1 and CDR2 from the germline V gene are SGHVS and FQNEAQ. Trimming stripped 3 bases from V and 2 bases from J, with 14 bases between. The CDR3 sequence: CASSLIADRTYEQYV. The DNA for the CDR3 is TGTGCCAGCAGCTTGATAGCGGACCGCACCTACGAGCAGTACGTC.

As for this clonotype: At one of its ends the junction is not consistent with the germline gene, which may arise from a read error. The gene calls are TRBV5-8 and TRBJ1-2, with no clear D. The CDR3 is 10 amino acids. Germline V gene sequence: CDR1 SGHTS, CDR2 YDEGEE. CDR3 sequence (DNA): TGTGCCAGCGAGCTTGCGGGATTCAGCTTC. Translation: CASELAGFSF.

This rearrangement joins TRBV14 to TRBJ2-7, with a weak D call TRBD1 (5 bases). The CDR3 consists of 12 residues. Germline loops: CDR1 SGHDN, CDR2 FVKESK. Trimming pared 0 bases from V and 7 bases from J, leaving 7 bases between. Written as DNA, the CDR3 is TGTGCCAGCAGCCAAGATAGACAGGAGCAGTACTTC. Amino acids: CASSQDRQEQYF.

This chain uses TRBV5-1 with TRBJ2-5, with 7 bases that match TRBD1. The germline CDR1 and CDR2 sequences are SGHRS and YFSETQ. The J segment lost 2 bases and the V segment lost 7 bases, leaving 11 bases of the junction unmatched. This CDR3 is 15 amino acids long. CDR3 protein: CASDRGQDKQETQYF. CDR3 bases: TGCGCCAGCGATAGAGGACAGGACAAGCAAGAGACCCAGTACTTC.

This clonotype appeared a few times. The chain is built from TRBV9 and TRBJ2-3, with D possibly TRBD2 on 6 matching bases. V lost 1 base and J 3 bases, leaving 12 bases between the germline ends. This CDR3 has 15 residues. Germline CDR1 and CDR2: SGDLS and YYNGEE. The CDR3 sequence is CASSVLEGVTDTQYF. For the CDR3, the DNA is TGTGCCAGCAGCGTACTGGAGGGAGTAACAGATACGCAGTATTTT.

This clonotype was seen a few times. V is TRBV15 and J is TRBJ2-2; no reliable D call. Germline values: CDR1 LNHNV, CDR2 YYDKDF (reference sequence). The CDR3 contains 13 residues. V lost 2 bases and J 6 bases, leaving 7 bases between the germline ends. The CDR3 DNA reads TGTGCCACCAGCAGATTTCGGTCCGGGGAGCTGTTTTTT. Translation gives CATSRFRSGELFF.